This TCR beta chain is drawn from a study of vaccination and CD4 T cells after COVID-19. Overall study context: Two doses of either BNT162b2 or mRNA-1273 vaccine were given to participants. The stimulating agents, overlapping spike peptides, came from SARS-CoV-2, HCoV-NL63, HCoV-OC43 and HCoV-229E.

Cultured CD4+ T-cell DNA underwent Oncomine TCR Beta short-read sequencing. Using its own MiXCR run on the PCR reads, TCRdb lists one record per CDR3 protein. The table has around 10,000 distinct CDR3 sequences, roughly 42% seen once; the top ten hold 34%. Regarding treatment: roughly nine-day PBMC culture with coronavirus spike peptide pools or control peptides (ViraFEST assay). Following expansion of antigen-specific T cells with peptide pools, ViraFEST then sequenced TCRs. Both day 3 and day 7 involved replacing half of the medium with fresh IL-2 medium. Regarding this clonotype: Its antigen remains unknown.

The CDR3 extends over 14 amino acids. Per the germline V gene, CDR1 is SGHRS and CDR2 is YFSETQ. Trimming shortened V by 3 bases and J by 8 bases, and 15 bases separated the two germline ends. The sequenced material came from CD4+ T cells from blood, cultured in vitro. The chain links TRBV5-1 to TRBJ2-1, with a possible D match to TRBD2 (6 bases). This receptor was obtained from a human donor who had recovered from COVID-19. CDR3 loop: CASSSIPLADEQFF. The CDR3 DNA is TGCGCCAGCAGCTCCATCCCACTAGCCGATGAGCAGTTCTTC.